This T cell receptor beta chain was sequenced for a study of PD-L1 blockade in urothelial cancer. Study outcomes and limitations: Patients with below-median pretreatment blood clonality survived longer.

Spiked synthetic TCR analogs estimated absolute template abundance per PCR. Profiling relied on immunoSEQ multiplex PCR, and the TCRdb table lists in-frame clones only, not all of them. Found here are tens of thousands of clones, 81% of them singletons; the top ten hold roughly 2.8%. The CDR3 is 11 amino acids. V gave up 6 bases and J gave up 2 bases, with 4 bases separating them. Germline V gene lookup returns CDR1 SSHAT and CDR2 FNYEAQ (reference sequence). Each patient gave between 1 and 8 samples, pretreatment and on-treatment. Points on this clone: Its matching antigen is unknown.

The source of this sequence is a man aged 70 or older with urothelial cancer. The gene calls are TRBV7-7 and TRBJ2-5; D gene uncertain. Sequenced here: PBMCs, sampled around atezolizumab (anti-PD-L1) treatment. CDR3 DNA sequence: TGTGCCAGCAGTTCTCAAGAGACCCAGTACTTC. Its translation is CASSSQETQYF.